The source of this T cell receptor (beta chain) is a study of blood T cells in healthy people across ages. Whole-study findings and limits: Roughly linear age-related decline in beta diversity appeared, significant by age about 37.

Concerning this clonotype: Its antigen is as yet unknown.

V lost 5 bases to trimming and J lost 5 bases; unmatched junction nucleotides: 2. Germline CDR1 and CDR2: ENHRY and SYGVKD. This CDR3 comprises 13 residues. Sample-barcoded 5' priming and a J-beta primer mix drove a second PCR of about 6 to 12 cycles. Through a template-switch adaptor with 12 random nucleotides, each cDNA molecule received a tag. Each CDR3 protein is one row after TCRdb ran MiXCR on the 5' RACE reads. This table holds about a million distinct CDR3 sequences, around two fifths found once. The specimen sequenced was blood. V and J are TRBV10-3 and TRBJ1-5; 8 bases align to TRBD1. The origin of this receptor is a man aged 18-30 years in good health. CDR3 coding DNA: TGTGCCATCAGTACACAGGGGGATCAGCCCCAGCATTTT. Protein: CAISTQGDQPQHF.